A selection of T cell receptor beta chains follows, all from one sample in a study of CD8 T cells in Susac syndrome. TCRdb passed the immunoSEQ multiplex PCR reads through MiXCR, listing each CDR3 protein once. This sample has 150,000 to 200,000 distinct CDR3 sequences; about 95% occur once, and the top ten carry 0.1%. The sequenced material came from CD4+ T cells from PBMCs. These receptors all stem from a human donor in good health. CDR3s include the opening cysteine and the closing phenylalanine or tryptophan. A D gene is named only where the DNA matches it firmly.

d_gene: -
j_gene: TRBJ2-6
v_gene: TRBV12-3/TRBV12-4
CDR3nt: TGTGCCAGCAGGGTACAGCTCTCTGGGGCCAACGTCCTGACTTTC
CDR3aa: CASRVQLSGANVLTF

d_gene: -
j_gene: TRBJ2-7
v_gene: TRBV6-2/TRBV6-3
CDR3nt: TGTGCCAGCAGTTTGCGGCGGGTCTCCTACGAGCAGTACTTC
CDR3aa: CASSLRRVSYEQYF

d_gene: TRBD2
j_gene: TRBJ2-1
v_gene: TRBV12-3/TRBV12-4
CDR3nt: TGTGCCAGCAGACCGACTAGCGGTAGCTCCTACAATGAGCAGTTCTTC
CDR3aa: CASRPTSGSSYNEQFF

d_gene: -
j_gene: TRBJ2-5
v_gene: TRBV20-1
CDR3nt: TGCAGTGCTAGGCATAGCGTTAACCAAGAGACCCAGTACTTC
CDR3aa: CSARHSVNQETQYF

d_gene: -
j_gene: TRBJ2-7
v_gene: TRBV20-1
CDR3nt: TGCAGTGCTAGAGTCGCCGACTACGAGCAGTACTTC
CDR3aa: CSARVADYEQYF

d_gene: -
j_gene: TRBJ2-5
v_gene: TRBV4-2
CDR3nt: TGTGCCAGCAGCCAAGATACACAGGGTGGCGTAGAGACCCAGTACTTC
CDR3aa: CASSQDTQGGVETQYF

d_gene: -
j_gene: TRBJ2-3
v_gene: TRBV12-3/TRBV12-4
CDR3nt: TGTGCCAGCAGCTTCGACGGGTTTTTAGGGTATTTT
CDR3aa: CASSFDGFLGYF

d_gene: TRBD2
j_gene: TRBJ2-7
v_gene: TRBV27
CDR3nt: TGTGCCAGCAGTGCGACACTAGCGGGTAGCTCCTACGAGCAGTACTTC
CDR3aa: CASSATLAGSSYEQYF

d_gene: -
j_gene: TRBJ2-1
v_gene: TRBV12-3/TRBV12-4
CDR3nt: TGTGCCAGCAGTTTAGCGGGACTTTACAATGAGCAGTTCTTC
CDR3aa: CASSLAGLYNEQFF

d_gene: TRBD2
j_gene: TRBJ2-1
v_gene: TRBV3-1
CDR3nt: TGTGCCAGCAGCCAACCACTAGCGGGAGGGGGGAATGAGCAGTTCTTC
CDR3aa: CASSQPLAGGGNEQFF

d_gene: TRBD2
j_gene: TRBJ2-1
v_gene: TRBV6-2/TRBV6-3
CDR3nt: TGTGCCAGCAGTTACGGAAGCGGGGAGCGCGGTGAGCAGTTCTTC
CDR3aa: CASSYGSGERGEQFF

d_gene: -
j_gene: TRBJ2-7
v_gene: TRBV28
CDR3nt: TGTGCCAGCAGTTTACTTGAACAGGGCTCCTACGAGCAGTACTTC
CDR3aa: CASSLLEQGSYEQYF

d_gene: TRBD1
j_gene: TRBJ1-1
v_gene: TRBV20-1
CDR3nt: TGCAGTGCCATTGGACAGGGGCTTGAAGCTTTCTTT
CDR3aa: CSAIGQGLEAFF

d_gene: -
j_gene: TRBJ1-2
v_gene: TRBV16
CDR3nt: TGTGCCAGCAGCCAATCAATAGGGAGGAATGGCTACACCTTC
CDR3aa: CASSQSIGRNGYTF

d_gene: -
j_gene: TRBJ2-5
v_gene: TRBV29-1
CDR3nt: TGCAGCGTTGAATGGGCAGCACTCCAAGAGACCCAGTACTTC
CDR3aa: CSVEWAALQETQYF

d_gene: -
j_gene: TRBJ1-5
v_gene: TRBV30
CDR3nt: TGTGCCTGGAATTCACAATCGGAGGGGTTGCGGCCCCAGCATTTT
CDR3aa: CAWNSQSEGLRPQHF

d_gene: -
j_gene: TRBJ1-2
v_gene: TRBV5-1
CDR3nt: TGCGCCAGCAGCTTGACCTCCGAGGAGGGCTACACCTTC
CDR3aa: CASSLTSEEGYTF

d_gene: TRBD1
j_gene: TRBJ2-3
v_gene: TRBV7-2
CDR3nt: TGTGCCAGCAGATCAACAGGGGAGAGGAATACGCAGTATTTT
CDR3aa: CASRSTGERNTQYF

d_gene: -
j_gene: TRBJ2-1
v_gene: TRBV29-1
CDR3nt: TGCAGCTATAAGGCCCCCCAAAATGAGCAGTTCTTC
CDR3aa: CSYKAPQNEQFF

d_gene: TRBD1
j_gene: TRBJ2-7
v_gene: TRBV29-1
CDR3nt: TGCAGCGGTCGGGACAGGGAGTACGGCGAGCAGTACTTC
CDR3aa: CSGRDREYGEQYF

d_gene: TRBD2
j_gene: TRBJ2-1
v_gene: TRBV6-1
CDR3nt: TGTGCCAGCGGTGTCCAAAGAGGGCTAGCGGGATTCAAGGGGGCGAAATATGAGCAGTTCTTC
CDR3aa: CASGVQRGLAGFKGAKYEQFF

d_gene: -
j_gene: TRBJ2-1
v_gene: TRBV13
CDR3nt: TGTGCCAGCAGCTTAGACACTGTCTATGAGCAGTTCTTC
CDR3aa: CASSLDTVYEQFF

d_gene: TRBD2
j_gene: TRBJ2-5
v_gene: TRBV28
CDR3nt: TGTGCCAGCAGCCCTGGGACTAGAGAGACCCAGTACTTC
CDR3aa: CASSPGTRETQYF

d_gene: -
j_gene: TRBJ2-7
v_gene: TRBV5-1
CDR3nt: TGCGCCAGCAGCTTCGGGGGCCACGAGCAGTACTTC
CDR3aa: CASSFGGHEQYF

d_gene: -
j_gene: TRBJ2-7
v_gene: TRBV19
CDR3nt: TGTGCCAGTAGTGCCGGGACTCCCTACGAGCAGTACTTC
CDR3aa: CASSAGTPYEQYF

d_gene: -
j_gene: TRBJ1-5
v_gene: TRBV7-2
CDR3nt: TGTGCCAGCAGCTTAACGTACCGGAGGCCCCAGCATTTT
CDR3aa: CASSLTYRRPQHF

d_gene: TRBD2
j_gene: TRBJ2-2
v_gene: TRBV4-3
CDR3nt: TGCGCCAGCAGCCAGGAGGGACTAGCAGACACCGGGGAGCTGTTTTTT
CDR3aa: CASSQEGLADTGELFF

d_gene: -
j_gene: TRBJ2-5
v_gene: TRBV9
CDR3nt: TGTGCCAGCATCGGGGGAGAGCAAGAGACCCAGTACTTC
CDR3aa: CASIGGEQETQYF

d_gene: -
j_gene: TRBJ1-2
v_gene: TRBV5-1
CDR3nt: TGCGCCAGCAGCTTGACCTCGGGGCAGGATGGCTACACCTTC
CDR3aa: CASSLTSGQDGYTF

d_gene: TRBD1
j_gene: TRBJ2-5
v_gene: TRBV5-1
CDR3nt: TGCGCCAGCAGCATGGGACAGGGGCTACAAGAGACCCAGTACTTC
CDR3aa: CASSMGQGLQETQYF

d_gene: TRBD2
j_gene: TRBJ2-1
v_gene: TRBV29-1
CDR3nt: TGCAGCGTTTCCGGGACTAGCGGGAGAAATGAGCAGTTCTTC
CDR3aa: CSVSGTSGRNEQFF

d_gene: TRBD2
j_gene: TRBJ2-1
v_gene: TRBV5-1
CDR3nt: TGCGCCAGCACCTTAGCGGGAACCTACAATGAGCAGTTCTTC
CDR3aa: CASTLAGTYNEQFF

d_gene: -
j_gene: TRBJ1-1
v_gene: TRBV24-1
CDR3nt: TGTGCCACCAGTGATTTGCGACAGGCCTCAGAAGCTTTCTTT
CDR3aa: CATSDLRQASEAFF

d_gene: TRBD1
j_gene: TRBJ2-7
v_gene: TRBV5-1
CDR3nt: TGCGCCAGCAGCATAAACAGGGGCGAGCAGTACTTC
CDR3aa: CASSINRGEQYF

d_gene: TRBD1
j_gene: TRBJ2-7
v_gene: TRBV20-1
CDR3nt: TGCAGTGCTCAGACCGGGACAGGGCGCGAAGAGTACTTC
CDR3aa: CSAQTGTGREEYF

d_gene: -
j_gene: TRBJ2-5
v_gene: TRBV12-3/TRBV12-4
CDR3nt: TGTGCCAGCGGACTACCGACAGTCCAAGAGACCCAGTACTTC
CDR3aa: CASGLPTVQETQYF

d_gene: -
j_gene: TRBJ2-4
v_gene: TRBV20-1
CDR3nt: TGCAGTGCTAGGGACGGGGCCAAAAACATTCAGTACTTC
CDR3aa: CSARDGAKNIQYF

d_gene: TRBD1
j_gene: TRBJ2-2
v_gene: TRBV29-1
CDR3nt: TGCAGCGTGGCTAATCCGGGACAGGGAACCGGGGAGCTGTTTTTT
CDR3aa: CSVANPGQGTGELFF

d_gene: -
j_gene: TRBJ1-5
v_gene: TRBV5-1
CDR3nt: TGCGCCAGCAGCTTGGGCGCAGGGCCTAATCAGCCCCAGCATTTT
CDR3aa: CASSLGAGPNQPQHF

d_gene: TRBD2
j_gene: TRBJ2-1
v_gene: TRBV7-6
CDR3nt: TGTGCCAGCAGCCCCCGGGAAGCGGGAGCTGAGCAGTTCTTC
CDR3aa: CASSPREAGAEQFF

d_gene: -
j_gene: TRBJ2-6
v_gene: TRBV7-9
CDR3nt: TGTGCCAGCAGCAGGACAGCAAGCTCTGGGGCCAACGTCCTGACTTTC
CDR3aa: CASSRTASSGANVLTF

d_gene: TRBD2
j_gene: TRBJ2-7
v_gene: TRBV7-9
CDR3nt: TGTGCCAGCAGCCAAAGCGGGGAACGGGCGCGGCAGTACTTC
CDR3aa: CASSQSGERARQYF

d_gene: TRBD2
j_gene: TRBJ2-1
v_gene: TRBV6-2/TRBV6-3
CDR3nt: TGTGCCAGCAGTTATTTCCAGACTAGCGGGAGGTACGGTGAGCAGTTCTTC
CDR3aa: CASSYFQTSGRYGEQFF